One sample yielded the 11 T cell receptor beta chains listed below, sequenced in a study of T cells in Graves' hyperthyroidism and ophthalmopathy. Amplification targeted TCR beta CDR3 regions from RNA transcripts. HTBI primers were the set used in a first-round RT-PCR of the TCR CDR3. TCRdb fed the multiplex PCR reads into MiXCR, producing one record per CDR3 protein. This sample has some 350,000 distinct CDR3 sequences, with approximately 14% found just once. The sample consisted of blood. The receptor set was obtained from a woman aged 60-75 years with Graves' ophthalmopathy.

V is TRBV7-3 and J is TRBJ2-3; 9 bases agree with TRBD1. This CDR3 contains 15 residues. Germline-derived CDR1 and CDR2 are SGHTA and FQGTGA. V lost 5 bases, J lost 4 bases, and 7 bases stayed unmatched. The CDR3 DNA reads as TGTGCCAGCAGCCCCCGACAGGGGGACCCAGATACGCAGTATTTT. Its protein is CASSPRQGDPDTQYF.

This clonotype was found a few times. The J gene is TRBJ2-7, the V gene TRBV6-1; D possibly corresponds to TRBD2 (7 bases). CDR3 size: 13 residues. V was clipped by 7 bases and J by 4 bases, with 14 bases between them. CDR1 MNHNS and CDR2 SASEGT come from the germline V gene. The CDR3 coding sequence is TGTGCCAGCACGGCGGGGGCGGTTTACGAGCAGTACTTC. Its translation is CASTAGAVYEQYF.

This clonotype was seen a handful of times. The chain carries TRBV18 and TRBJ2-7; D tentatively reads TRBD1 or TRBD2 (5 bases each). The germline V gene has CDR1 KGHSH and CDR2 LQKENI. The CDR3 sequence is 13 residues long. V was trimmed by 3 bases and J by 5 bases, leaving 11 bases between them. Written as DNA, the CDR3 is TGTGCCAGCTCACCTGGGGGTTTCGACGAGCAGTACTTC. Amino acids: CASSPGGFDEQYF.

The rearrangement uses TRBV7-9 and TRBJ2-1; 9 positions agree with TRBD2. Germline assignment: CDR1 SEHNR and CDR2 FQNEAQ (reference sequence). The junction had 4 bases not matched to a gene; V was cut back by 1 base and J by 3 bases. The CDR3 is 16 amino acids. This CDR3 is CASSLEAGGLYNEQFF. In DNA, the CDR3 is TGTGCCAGCAGCTTAGAAGCGGGAGGACTCTACAATGAGCAGTTCTTC. The full variable domain, rest sourced from reference TRBV7-9 and TRBJ2-1, is DTGVSQNPRHKITKRGQNVTFRCDPISEHNRLYWYRQTLGQGPEFLTYFQNEAQLEKSRLLSDRFSAERPKGSFSTLEIQRTEQGDSAMYLCASSLEAGGLYNEQFFGPGTRLTVL.

This clonotype occurred many times. The chain recombines TRBV20-1 with TRBJ2-3, with D tentatively TRBD2 (6 bases). CDR3 length: 13 residues. Trimming took off 6 bases at V and 4 bases at J, with 14 bases between the two ends. The germline gives CDR1 DFQATT, CDR2 SNEGSKA (reference sequence). The CDR3 nucleotides read TGCAGTGCAAGGAGGGCCGGGGCAGATACGCAGTATTTT. Its protein is CSARRAGADTQYF.

This clonotype occurred many times. The rearrangement links TRBV20-1 to TRBJ2-7; 7 nucleotides match TRBD1. CDR1 and CDR2 (germline): DFQATT, SNEGSKA (reference sequence). J was trimmed by 3 bases and V by 6 bases; bases with no gene match: 5. This CDR3 is built from 12 residues. The CDR3: CSAGRQGYEQYF. Here the CDR3 DNA reads TGCAGTGCGGGGAGACAGGGCTACGAGCAGTACTTC.

The chain carries TRBV28 and TRBJ2-6; possibly TRBD1 for D (5 bases). The CDR3 sequence is 17 residues long. V dropped 3 bases and J dropped 0 bases, with 12 bases sitting between them. Germline CDR1 is MDHEN and CDR2 is SYDVKM. The CDR3 region has the DNA TGTGCCAGCAGTTTCGTCCAGGGTGCCTCTGGGGCCAACGTCCTGACTTTC. Its protein product is CASSFVQGASGANVLTF.

The table lists this clonotype with many counts. The CDR3 spells CSARDLLGTHEQYF. The CDR3 DNA reads TGCAGTGCTAGAGATTTGTTAGGGACCCACGAGCAGTACTTC. V and J are TRBV20-1 and TRBJ2-7; D is tentatively TRBD1 or TRBD2 (5 bases each). The V end lost 0 bases, the J end lost 5 bases, and 14 bases lay between the germline ends. From germline, CDR1 is DFQATT and CDR2 SNEGSKA (reference sequence). This CDR3 has 14 amino acids.

This clonotype was counted between two and nine times. The chain has TRBV6-1 and TRBJ2-3; 7 bases agree with TRBD2. The CDR3 runs to 15 residues. Germline CDR1 is MNHNS and CDR2 is SASEGT. Trimming removed 5 bases from V and 6 bases from J; junction bases left unmatched: 11. For the CDR3, the DNA is TGTGCCAGCAGTTCCTCCGGGACTATGGGGGATACGCAGTATTTT. Translating it yields CASSSSGTMGDTQYF.

This clonotype was seen at least ten times. This chain uses TRBV12-3 or TRBV12-4 with TRBJ2-2, with 7 bases matching TRBD1. The CDR3 sequence is 18 residues long. The V and J ends lost 3 bases and 0 bases, in that order; junction bases with no gene match: 10. The CDR3 here is CASSFGVRQGANTGELFF. The CDR3 nucleotides are TGTGCCAGCAGTTTTGGTGTTCGGCAGGGGGCGAACACCGGGGAGCTGTTTTTT.

This clonotype was observed a handful of times. The genes are TRBV7-9 and TRBJ1-1; D might be TRBD1 (5 bases). The germline V gene encodes CDR1 SEHNR and CDR2 FQNEAQ (reference sequence). Trimming stripped 5 bases from V and 5 bases from J, with 18 bases between. The CDR3 consists of 15 residues. The CDR3 DNA reads as TGTGCCAGCAGCCCCCGATCGGGGGGGGGAACTGAAGCTTTCTTT. Amino acids: CASSPRSGGGTEAFF.